This T cell receptor (beta chain) was documented in a study of blood T cell repertoires in COVID-19. Study background: Acute-phase and convalescent COVID-19 samples originated in the United States, Italy and Spain. In each case, the material was cDNA or gDNA derived from T cells, B-cell-depleted T cells, or PBMCs.

There are 15 residues in the CDR3. From germline, CDR1 is LNHDA and CDR2 SQIVND (reference sequence). V was shortened by 2 bases and J by 0 bases, with 8 bases between the two germline ends. TCRdb keeps only in-frame clones here, not all; method: immunoSEQ multiplex PCR. The sample contains approximately 170,000 clones, around 83% of which appear only once. The rearrangement uses TRBV19 and TRBJ1-3, with D unresolved. Sequencing was done on a sample of peripheral blood. This TCR was recovered from a man between 65 and 85 years old who had recovered from COVID-19. The CDR3 nucleotides are TGTGCCAGTAGTATATCCGAGCTCTCTGGAAACACCATATATTTT. Protein sequence: CASSISELSGNTIYF.